Listed below are T cell receptor beta chains from one sample, sequenced in a study of OX40 agonist ivuxolimab in advanced cancers. Here immunoSEQ multiplex PCR was the method, and the copy in TCRdb shows in-frame clones only, minus some. The table lists about 14,000 clones, 80% of them singletons. The sample here was CD4+ or CD8+ T cells sorted from blood, taken in a trial of the OX40 agonist ivuxolimab. The source is an adult with an advanced solid tumor such as melanoma, head and neck, liver or kidney cancer. Each CDR3 is given with its conserved first and last residue. The D gene is left open where the match is weak. A clone size is listed for some rows: how often the clone was seen (once, few, many), or a class if it is expanded.

cdr3_nt cdr3_aa j_call v_call d_call clone_size
TGCGCCAGCAGCCAAGACAGAGGCGCAGATACGCAGTATTTT CASSQDRGADTQYF TRBJ2-3 TRBV4-1 . .
TGTGCCAGCAGCTCCCGACTATCCAATGAGCAGTTCTTC CASSSRLSNEQFF TRBJ2-1 TRBV7-9 . .
TGTGCCAGCAGGGGACAGGGTATGGACTATGGCTACACCTTC CASRGQGMDYGYTF TRBJ1-2 TRBV28 TRBD1 .
TGTGCCAGTAGTATATATGCAGGGAACCCCCCCTACGAGCAGTACTTC CASSIYAGNPPYEQYF TRBJ2-7 TRBV19 . .
TGTGCCAGCAGCGTAGGGGGACCAGCGGACACTGAAGCTTTCTTT CASSVGGPADTEAFF TRBJ1-1 TRBV9 . .
TGCGCCAGCAGCTCCGTACTAGCGGGGGGGCTCACAGATACGCAGTATTTT CASSSVLAGGLTDTQYF TRBJ2-3 TRBV5-1 TRBD2 .
TGTGCTAGCAGTAGGCTAGCGGGTCAAGAGACCCAGTACTTC CASSRLAGQETQYF TRBJ2-5 TRBV7-7 TRBD2 .
TGTGCCTGGAGTTTAGGGGGCGCAGCTGAAGCTTTCTTT CAWSLGGAAEAFF TRBJ1-1 TRBV30 TRBD1 .
TGTGCTAGCAGCCCTCGTTCAGGAGGAATCCAAGAGACCCAGTACTTC CASSPRSGGIQETQYF TRBJ2-5 TRBV7-7 . .
TGTGCCAGCAGTTTATCGGTCAGCAATCAGCCCCAGCATTTT CASSLSVSNQPQHF TRBJ1-5 TRBV27 . .
TGTGCCAGCAGCGTAGATGAGGCCGGGGGCTCTGGGGCCAACGTCCTGACTTTC CASSVDEAGGSGANVLTF TRBJ2-6 TRBV9 . .
TGTGCCTGGAGTGTCGAGGGCCAGCCCCAGCATTTT CAWSVEGQPQHF TRBJ1-5 TRBV30 . .
TGTGCCAGCAGTGACGGGGATACCGGGGAGCTGTTTTTT CASSDGDTGELFF TRBJ2-2 TRBV21-1 . .
TGTGCCAGCAGGGATCTTGAATCTGGCGGGCAGTACTTC CASRDLESGGQYF TRBJ2-7 TRBV6-1 . .
TGTGCCAGCAGTTTATCAGAGAACACTGAAGCTTTCTTT CASSLSENTEAFF TRBJ1-1 TRBV27 . once
TGTGCCAGCAGCTCAAGACAGGGAGGCGGGGAGCTGTTTTTT CASSSRQGGGELFF TRBJ2-2 TRBV7-9 . .
TGTGCTAGCAGCTTGAGCGGGGGATCCTACAATGAGCAGTTCTTC CASSLSGGSYNEQFF TRBJ2-1 TRBV7-7 TRBD2 .
TGTGCCACCTCAGGGGGGGCTATACCCATGAACACTGAAGCTTTCTTT CATSGGAIPMNTEAFF TRBJ1-1 TRBV10-3 TRBD1 .
TGTGCCATCAGTTCCCCCGAACGGGGGTGGTTCTTC CAISSPERGWFF TRBJ2-1 TRBV10-3 . .
TGTGCCAGCAGCTTGGAGGACAACCGCTACGAGCAGTACTTC CASSLEDNRYEQYF TRBJ2-7 TRBV5-8 . .
TGCGCCAGCAGCGTGGACACTATTTTCGTTAACTATGGCTACACCTTC CASSVDTIFVNYGYTF TRBJ1-2 TRBV4-1 . .
TGTGCCAGCAGTTACTCGAGTGGGAGCACAGATACGCAGTATTTT CASSYSSGSTDTQYF TRBJ2-3 TRBV6-5 . .
TGTGCCAGCAGTTTATGGGGAGGAGAGCAGTACTTC CASSLWGGEQYF TRBJ2-7 TRBV27 . .
TGTGCCAGCAGTGAAGGACAGGGACATCAGCCCCAGCATTTT CASSEGQGHQPQHF TRBJ1-5 TRBV2 TRBD1 once
TGCGCCAGCAGCGTCTCCCCGGGACAGGGAAGGTACGAGCAGTACTTC CASSVSPGQGRYEQYF TRBJ2-7 TRBV5-1 TRBD1 few
TGTGCCAGTAGTATGGGACTACAGGGGCCTGAAGAGACCCAGTACTTC CASSMGLQGPEETQYF TRBJ2-5 TRBV19 . .
TGTGCCAGCTCGCCCCCGGATCCGGAGCAGTACTTC CASSPPDPEQYF TRBJ2-5 TRBV18 . .
TGTGCCAGCAGCTTAGTTCCAGCGGGAGGGCCCGGGGAGCTGTTTTTT CASSLVPAGGPGELFF TRBJ2-2 TRBV7-8 TRBD2 .
TGTGCCAGCAGTCCAGGAGCAACTAATGAAAAACTGTTTTTT CASSPGATNEKLFF TRBJ1-4 TRBV27 . .
TGTGCCAGCAGTTACTCCAAGGTCAAGTTAGCCCACGAGCAGTACTTC CASSYSKVKLAHEQYF TRBJ2-7 TRBV6-5 . .
TGTGCCAGTAGTATAGAAGGGACTAGCGGGGGATACACGCAGTATTTT CASSIEGTSGGYTQYF TRBJ2-3 TRBV19 TRBD2 .
TGTGCCAGCAGCGGACAGCGACATCAAGAGACCCAGTACTTC CASSGQRHQETQYF TRBJ2-5 TRBV6-5 . .